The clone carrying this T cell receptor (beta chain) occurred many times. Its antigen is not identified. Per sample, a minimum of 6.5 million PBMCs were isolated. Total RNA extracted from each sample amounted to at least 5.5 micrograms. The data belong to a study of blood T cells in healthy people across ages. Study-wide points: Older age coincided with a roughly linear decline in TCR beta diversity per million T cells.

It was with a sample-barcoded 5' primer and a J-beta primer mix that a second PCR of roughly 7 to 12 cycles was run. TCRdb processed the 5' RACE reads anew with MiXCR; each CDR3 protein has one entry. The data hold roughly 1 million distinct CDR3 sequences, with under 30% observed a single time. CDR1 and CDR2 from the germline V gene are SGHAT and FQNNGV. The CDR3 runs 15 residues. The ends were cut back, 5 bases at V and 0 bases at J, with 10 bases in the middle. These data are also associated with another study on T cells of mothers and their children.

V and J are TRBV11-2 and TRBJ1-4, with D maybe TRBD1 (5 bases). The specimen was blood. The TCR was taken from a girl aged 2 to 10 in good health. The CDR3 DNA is TGTGCCAGCAGCATGACAGCTGCAACTAATGAAAAACTGTTTTTT. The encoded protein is CASSMTAATNEKLFF.